This entry describes one TCR beta chain. This sample is part of a study of blood T cell repertoires in COVID-19. Participant age was roughly 18 to 90 years, and participants resided in about two dozen US areas. The assay was immunoSEQ multiplex PCR, and TCRdb's table has in-frame clones only and misses some. The sample includes a few hundred thousand clones, about 90% of them seen just once. This TCR was sampled from a human donor in a cohort exposed to, infected with or recovered from COVID-19 (not recorded which). The donor label of this sample is uncertain. The sequenced material came from PBMCs or T cells enriched from blood (not recorded which).

CDR3 amino acids: CASSQDGLLKREQYF. CDR3 in DNA: TGCGCCAGCAGCCAAGACGGCCTTCTAAAGCGGGAGCAGTACTTC. This chain links TRBV4-1 with TRBJ2-7; D might be TRBD2 (5 bases). V lost 0 bases to trimming and J lost 7 bases, with 16 bases between them. The germline gives CDR1 MGHRA, CDR2 YSYEKL. The CDR3 totals 15 residues.